The 23 T cell receptor beta chains below come from one sample, sequenced in a study of cytomegalovirus exposure and HLA in healthy donors listed by TCRdb under 2017. Receptors were amplified or captured by the immunoSEQ multiplex PCR assay. For the multiplex PCR, a mixture combining 60 forward primers for TCR Vbeta segments and 13 reverse primers for TCR Jbeta segments was used. This is the immuneACCESS table as TCRdb keeps it, with only in-frame sequences that have V and J called. A part of the clones is gone; compared with another copy, unresolved V genes explain less than half, and the rest is unexplained. Counted in this sample were roughly 100,000 clones; less than 90% of them appeared once. About 2.5% of the sample lies in the top ten. Sequencing input: PBMCs. The receptors stem from a man aged 40-49 years in good health and CMV-seronegative.

The chain joins TRBV7-2 to TRBJ1-2, with D perhaps matching TRBD1 (6 bases). The CDR3 covers 15 residues. Per the germline V gene, CDR1 is SGHTA and CDR2 is FQGNSA. V was clipped by 3 bases and J by 4 bases, with 15 bases between them. CDR3 coding DNA: TGTGCCAGCAGCTTGGGGGACATATTCCCCTATGGCTACACCTTC. Amino acids: CASSLGDIFPYGYTF. Full variable domain (rest looked up from reference TRBV7-2 and TRBJ1-2): GAGVSQSPSNKVTEKGKDVELRCDPISGHTALYWYRQSLGQGLEFLIYFQGNSAPDKSGLPSDRFSAERTGGSVSTLTIQRTQQEDSAVYLCASSLGDIFPYGYTFGSGTRLTVV.

V is TRBV19 and J is TRBJ2-5; weak D call: TRBD2 (6 bases). V was trimmed by 4 bases and J by 8 bases, leaving 20 bases between them. The CDR3 contains 15 residues. CDR1 LNHDA and CDR2 SQIVND come from the germline V gene (reference sequence). The CDR3 is CASSTGGTSWDTQYF. The CDR3 nucleotides are TGTGCCAGTAGTACCGGCGGAACTAGCTGGGACACCCAGTACTTC.

J is TRBJ1-6 and V is TRBV9; 7 bases map to TRBD1. With 3 bases clipped from V and 2 bases from J, the junction kept 5 bases outside the gene matches. Germline V gene lookup returns CDR1 SGDLS and CDR2 YYNGEE. The CDR3 contains 16 residues. In DNA, the CDR3 is TGTGCCAGCAGCGGGTTGACAGGGACCTATAATTCACCCCTCCACTTT. Amino acids: CASSGLTGTYNSPLHF.

The genes are TRBV10-2 and TRBJ1-5; TRBD1 matches at 7 bases. The junction had 8 bases not matched to a gene; V was cut back by 4 bases and J by 5 bases. This CDR3 region has 15 residues. Germline V gene data show CDR1 as WSHSY and CDR2 as SAAADI. The chain's CDR3 is CASSGETGDYQPQHF. As DNA, the CDR3 is TGCGCCAGCAGTGGAGAAACAGGGGATTATCAGCCCCAGCATTTT.

The chain couples TRBV7-7 to TRBJ2-5, with 10 bases matching TRBD1. The length of the CDR3 is 15 residues. Germline CDR1 and CDR2: SSHAT and FNYEAQ (reference sequence). This CDR3 reads CASGPGTGVQETQYF. DNA for the CDR3: TGTGCTAGCGGCCCCGGGACAGGGGTTCAAGAGACCCAGTACTTC.

This sequence joins TRBV7-2 and TRBJ1-5, with TRBD1 matching over 7 bases. The germline CDR1 and CDR2 sequences are SGHTA and FQGNSA. There are 12 residues in the CDR3. J lost 6 bases, V lost 4 bases, and 0 bases had no gene match. The CDR3 DNA is TGTGCCAGCAGCTCAGGGGGTCAGCCCCAGCATTTT. Protein product: CASSSGGQPQHF.

The V gene is TRBV9, the J gene TRBJ1-1; a weak D match, TRBD1 (6 bases). Deletions cut 2 bases from V and 6 bases from J, with 17 bases between. Germline V gives CDR1 SGDLS, CDR2 YYNGEE. The CDR3 has 15 amino acids. Here the CDR3 DNA reads TGTGCCAGCAGCGTGGGATCGGGGGGCTACGCTGAAGCTTTCTTT. Translation: CASSVGSGGYAEAFF.

V gene TRBV11-3 combines with J gene TRBJ2-4; TRBD1 matches 12 bases. The trim removed 5 bases at V and 8 bases at J, leaving 7 bases unmatched. Germline loops: CDR1 SGHNT, CDR2 YENEEA. This CDR3 contains 15 residues. CDR3 in DNA: TGTGCCAGCAGCCACGGGGGGGACAGGGGGCACATTCAGTACTTC. Translated, it gives CASSHGGDRGHIQYF.

The chain joins TRBV19 to TRBJ1-2, with a weak D call TRBD1 (6 bases). Trimming took 4 bases from V and 3 from J, leaving 6 bases between them. The CDR3 loop spans 12 amino acids. Per germline, CDR1 LNHDA and CDR2 SQIVND (reference sequence). The CDR3 sequence is CASSTGDYGYTF. The CDR3 region has the DNA TGTGCCAGTAGTACAGGGGACTATGGCTACACCTTC.

DNA for the CDR3: TGTGCCAGCAGTGAGTACGCGGGAGGCTACACCTTC. This codes for CASSEYAGGYTF. The chain links TRBV6-5 to TRBJ1-2; D is ambiguous. CDR3 length equals 12 residues. CDR1 is MNHEY and CDR2 is SVGAGI in the germline V gene. Trimming removed 5 bases from V and 8 bases from J, with 12 bases in between.

This clone was detected only once. The DNA of the CDR3 is TGTGCCAGCAGCAAGGGGACAGGGGATTACGAGCAGTACTTC. This gives the protein CASSKGTGDYEQYF. J is TRBJ2-7 and V is TRBV7-6; 10 bases are shared with TRBD1. V trimming: 5 bases; J trimming: 4 bases; junction bases outside the gene matches: 5. CDR1 SGHVS and CDR2 FNYEAQ come from the germline V gene. The CDR3 contains 14 residues.

The chain has TRBV7-6 and TRBJ2-2, with a tentative D call TRBD1 (6 bases). With 3 bases removed from V and 7 bases from J, the gap between germline ends came to 12 bases. The CDR3 is 14 residues long. CDR1 is SGHVS and CDR2 is FNYEAQ in the germline V gene. CDR3 bases: TGTGCCAGCAGCTTGGGCAGGGGTAGCGGGGAGCTGTTTTTT. Translation gives CASSLGRGSGELFF.

The chain joins TRBV10-3 to TRBJ1-1; tentative D call: TRBD1 (6 bases). From germline, CDR1 is ENHRY and CDR2 SYGVKD. The CDR3 is 18 amino acids. V was trimmed by 2 bases and J by 0 bases, leaving 19 bases between them. Here the CDR3 DNA reads TGTGCCATCAGTGAGAGAACCGGGACAAGCAACATGAACACTGAAGCTTTCTTT. Protein sequence: CAISERTGTSNMNTEAFF.

The chain is built from TRBV6-5 and TRBJ2-5, with a weak D call TRBD1 (6 bases). Trimming took 2 bases from V and 3 from J, leaving 10 bases between them. The CDR3 is 14 residues long. The germline V gene encodes CDR1 MNHEY and CDR2 SVGAGI. The CDR3 spells CASSYRAGEETQYF. For the CDR3, the DNA is TGTGCCAGCAGTTACCGTGCAGGGGAAGAGACCCAGTACTTC.

The V and J genes are TRBV5-4 and TRBJ1-4; weak D call: TRBD1 (6 bases). Germline loops: CDR1 SGHNT, CDR2 YYREEE (reference sequence). The CDR3 runs to 15 residues. Trimming removed 8 bases from V and 7 bases from J, with 21 bases in between. CDR3 nucleotide sequence: TGTGCCAGTAGCCGGCGGGGGCTTGACTCTGAAAAACTGTTTTTT. Amino acids: CASSRRGLDSEKLFF. Full variable domain (missing parts from reference TRBV5-4 and TRBJ1-4): ETGVTQSPTHLIKTRGQQVTLRCSSQSGHNTVSWYQQALGQGPQFIFQYYREEENGRGNFPPRFSGLQFPNYSSELNVNALELDDSALYLCASSRRGLDSEKLFFGSGTQLSVL.

The chain carries TRBV30 and TRBJ1-3; unclear D gene. This CDR3 comprises 13 residues. Germline V CDR1 and CDR2: GTSNPN, SVGIG (reference sequence). Trimming shortened V by 4 bases and J by 1 base, and 8 bases separated the two germline ends. Here the CDR3 DNA reads TGTGCCTGGACCGTAGAATCTGGAAACACCATATATTTT. This translates into CAWTVESGNTIYF.

The CDR3 DNA sequence: TGTGCCAGTAGTGTGGCGCGATATGCGGGACAGGGGATGGACAATGAGCAGTTCTTC. Its translation: CASSVARYAGQGMDNEQFF. The chain joins TRBV19 to TRBJ2-1; 10 bases line up with TRBD1. Germline V gives CDR1 LNHDA, CDR2 SQIVND (reference sequence). The CDR3 totals 19 residues. The trim removed 5 bases at V and 5 bases at J, leaving 18 bases unmatched.

The chain recombines TRBV7-2 with TRBJ2-7; D gene uncertain. V lost 3 bases to trimming and J lost 4 bases, with 4 bases between them. This CDR3 region has 11 residues. Germline-derived CDR1 and CDR2 are SGHTA and FQGNSA. CDR3 region: CASSLRYEQYF. The CDR3 DNA reads TGTGCCAGCAGCTTGAGGTACGAGCAGTACTTC.

The chain recombines TRBV7-6 with TRBJ2-7; 8 bases fit TRBD1. Germline CDR1 SGHVS, CDR2 FNYEAQ. The CDR3 has 13 residues. The V gene end was trimmed by 5 bases and the J gene end by 6 bases; junction bases not matched to a gene: 6. Written as DNA, the CDR3 is TGTGCCAGCAGCGAGGGAACAGGGGGCGAGCAGTACTTC. Translated, it gives CASSEGTGGEQYF.

The gene calls are TRBV19 and TRBJ1-1; 9 bases map to TRBD1. The CDR3 runs 15 residues. Germline CDR1 reads LNHDA; CDR2 reads SQIVND (reference sequence). V lost 5 bases and J lost 10; bases outside the gene matches: 14. The CDR3 coding sequence is TGTGCCAGTAGTGGACCGGGACAGGGTAATCTCGGAGCTTTCTTT. It is translated as CASSGPGQGNLGAFF.

V and J are TRBV4-3 and TRBJ1-5, with D possibly TRBD1 on 5 matching bases. Trimming took off 4 bases at V and 2 bases at J, with 9 bases between the two ends. The CDR3 has 14 amino acids. Germline V CDR1 and CDR2: LGHNA, YSLEER. CDR3 in amino acids: CASSPQGGNQPQHF. The CDR3 coding sequence is TGCGCCAGCAGCCCCCAGGGTGGCAATCAGCCCCAGCATTTT.

This sequence joins TRBV28 and TRBJ1-6; 7 positions agree with TRBD1. Germline V lookup: CDR1 MDHEN, CDR2 SYDVKM. V lost 7 bases to trimming and J lost 5 bases; unmatched junction nucleotides: 11. The CDR3 is made up of 16 amino acids. CDR3 bases: TGTGCCAGCAACCAGGACAGGACAAAAAATAATTCACCCCTCCACTTT. The encoded protein is CASNQDRTKNNSPLHF.

This clone was picked up one time. This rearrangement joins TRBV7-2 to TRBJ2-7; D is perhaps TRBD1 (6 bases). This CDR3 has 13 amino acids. CDR1 and CDR2 (germline): SGHTA, FQGNSA. V was clipped by 8 bases and J by 5 bases, with 16 bases between them. The CDR3 region is CASHKPGVHEQYF. The CDR3 DNA sequence: TGTGCCAGCCACAAGCCAGGGGTACACGAGCAGTACTTC.